A single T cell receptor beta chain is shown here with its context. Its antigen is undetermined. Assay used: immunoSEQ multiplex PCR; TCRdb lists only in-frame clones, some missing. The sample holds over 30,000 clones; more than 60% are singletons and the top ten take over 0.75%. The entry originates in a study of monozygotic twins with cystic fibrosis. Turning to the study itself: Libraries were built from three micrograms of fragmented DNA using around 14 PCR cycles. Study observations and caveats: In 13 of 16 pairs, V gene usage was closest to the co-twin's. Age, concordance and disease severity did not associate with shared CDR3 numbers.

CDR1 and CDR2 (germline): SQVTM, ANQGSEA. The V gene lost 7 bases and the J gene lost 6 bases, with 9 bases spanning the gap. The CDR3 loop spans 11 amino acids. The origin of this receptor is a girl between 10 and 17 years old with cystic fibrosis. Sequencing was carried out using blood. The chain combines TRBV29-1 with TRBJ2-2; no clear D gene. CDR3 bases: TGCAGCGCGGAATCCCCCGGGGAGCTGTTTTTT. Its translation is CSAESPGELFF.